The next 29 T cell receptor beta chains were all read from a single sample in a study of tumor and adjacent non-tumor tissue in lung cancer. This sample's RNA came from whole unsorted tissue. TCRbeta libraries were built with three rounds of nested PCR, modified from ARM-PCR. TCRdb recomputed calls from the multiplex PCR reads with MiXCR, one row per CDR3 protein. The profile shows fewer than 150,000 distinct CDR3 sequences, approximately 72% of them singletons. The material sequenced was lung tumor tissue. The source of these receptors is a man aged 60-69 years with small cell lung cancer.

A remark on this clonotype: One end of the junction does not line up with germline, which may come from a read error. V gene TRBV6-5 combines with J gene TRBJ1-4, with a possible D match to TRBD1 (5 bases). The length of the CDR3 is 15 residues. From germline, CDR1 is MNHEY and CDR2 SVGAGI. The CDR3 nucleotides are TGTGTCAGCAGTCCCCCAATAGGGGATGATGAAAAACTGTTTTTT. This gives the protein CVSSPPIGDDEKLFF.

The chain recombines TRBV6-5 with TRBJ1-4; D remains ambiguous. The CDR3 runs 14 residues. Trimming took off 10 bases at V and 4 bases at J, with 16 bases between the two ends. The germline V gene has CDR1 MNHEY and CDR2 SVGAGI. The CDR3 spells CATRNRTFNEKLFF. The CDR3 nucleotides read TGTGCCACCCGTAATAGGACCTTTAATGAAAAACTGTTTTTT.

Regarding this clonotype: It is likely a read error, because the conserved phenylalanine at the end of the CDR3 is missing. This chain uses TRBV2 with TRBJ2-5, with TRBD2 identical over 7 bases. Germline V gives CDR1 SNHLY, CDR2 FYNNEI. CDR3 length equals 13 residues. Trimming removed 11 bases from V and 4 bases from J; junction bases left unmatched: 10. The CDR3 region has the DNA TGTGCCGGAAACCTAGCGGTAGGAGAGACCCAGTACTTA. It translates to CAGNLAVGETQYL.

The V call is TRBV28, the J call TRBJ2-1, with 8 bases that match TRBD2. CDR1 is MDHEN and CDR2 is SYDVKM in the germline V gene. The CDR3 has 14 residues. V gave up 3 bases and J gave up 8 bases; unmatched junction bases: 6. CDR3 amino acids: CASSLDGREYEQFF. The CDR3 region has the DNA TGTGCCAGCAGTTTGGACGGGAGGGAGTATGAGCAGTTCTTC.

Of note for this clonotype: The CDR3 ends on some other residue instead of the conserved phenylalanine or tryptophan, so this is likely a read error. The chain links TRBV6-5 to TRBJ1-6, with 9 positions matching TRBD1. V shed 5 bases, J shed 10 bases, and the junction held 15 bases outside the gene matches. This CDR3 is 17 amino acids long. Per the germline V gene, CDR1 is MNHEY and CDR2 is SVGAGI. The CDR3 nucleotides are TGTGCCAGCAGTCCACGGTATCCGGGACAGGGAGGGTCACCCCTCCACTAT. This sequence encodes CASSPRYPGQGGSPLHY.

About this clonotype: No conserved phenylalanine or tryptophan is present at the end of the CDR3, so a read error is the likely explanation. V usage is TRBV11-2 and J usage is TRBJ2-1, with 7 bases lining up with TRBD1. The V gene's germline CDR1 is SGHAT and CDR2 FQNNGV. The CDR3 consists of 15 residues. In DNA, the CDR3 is TGTGCCAACAGCTTAGACAGGGCGACCTACAATGAGCAGTTCTTA. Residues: CANSLDRATYNEQFL.

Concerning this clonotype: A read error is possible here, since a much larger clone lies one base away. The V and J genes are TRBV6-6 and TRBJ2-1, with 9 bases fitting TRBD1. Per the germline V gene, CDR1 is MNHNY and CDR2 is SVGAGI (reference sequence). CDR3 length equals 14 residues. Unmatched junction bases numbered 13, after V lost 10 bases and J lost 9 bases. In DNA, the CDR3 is TGTGCCAACCTCAGCCGGGACAGGGTTGTTGAGCAGTTCTTC. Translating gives CANLSRDRVVEQFF.

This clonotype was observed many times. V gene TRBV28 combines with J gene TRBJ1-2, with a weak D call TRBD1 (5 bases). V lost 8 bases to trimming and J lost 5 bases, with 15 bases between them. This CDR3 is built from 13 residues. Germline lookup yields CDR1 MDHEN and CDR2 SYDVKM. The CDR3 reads CASVRGVDYGYTF. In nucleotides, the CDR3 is TGTGCCAGCGTAAGGGGAGTCGATTATGGCTACACCTTC.

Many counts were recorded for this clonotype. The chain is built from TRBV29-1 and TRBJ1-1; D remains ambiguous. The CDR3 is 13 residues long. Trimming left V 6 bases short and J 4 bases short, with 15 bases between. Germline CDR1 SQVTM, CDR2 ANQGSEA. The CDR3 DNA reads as TGCAGCGTGGAGGGTCGGGTTGGCACTGAAGCTTTCTTT. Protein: CSVEGRVGTEAFF.

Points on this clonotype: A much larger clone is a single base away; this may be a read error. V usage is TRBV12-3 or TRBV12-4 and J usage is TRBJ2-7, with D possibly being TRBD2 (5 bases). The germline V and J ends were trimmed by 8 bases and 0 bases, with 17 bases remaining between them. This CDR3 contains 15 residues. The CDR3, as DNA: TGTGCCAGCGGTGGAGGCTTGTCAGGCTCCTACGAGCAGTACTTC. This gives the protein CASGGGLSGSYEQYF.

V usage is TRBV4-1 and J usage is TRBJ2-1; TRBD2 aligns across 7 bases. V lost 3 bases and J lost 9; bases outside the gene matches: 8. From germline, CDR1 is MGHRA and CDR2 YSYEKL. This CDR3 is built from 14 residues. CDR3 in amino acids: CASSHEAGVGEQFF. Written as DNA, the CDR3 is TGCGCCAGCAGCCATGAGGCGGGAGTTGGTGAGCAGTTCTTC.

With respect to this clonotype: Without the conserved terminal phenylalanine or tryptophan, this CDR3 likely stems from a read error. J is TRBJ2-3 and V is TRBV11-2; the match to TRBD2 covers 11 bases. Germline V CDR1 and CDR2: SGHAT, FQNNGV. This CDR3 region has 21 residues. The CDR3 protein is CANSATLGTRGLAESTDTQYL. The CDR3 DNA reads TGTGCCAACAGCGCGACACTCGGGACACGGGGACTAGCGGAGAGCACAGATACGCAGTATTTA.

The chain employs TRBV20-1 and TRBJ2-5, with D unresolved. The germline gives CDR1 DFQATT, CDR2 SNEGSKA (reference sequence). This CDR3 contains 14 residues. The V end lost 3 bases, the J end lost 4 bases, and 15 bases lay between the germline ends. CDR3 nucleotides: TGCAGTGCTAGGGTGCGAGGAGCGCGAGAGACCCAGTACTTC. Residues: CSARVRGARETQYF.

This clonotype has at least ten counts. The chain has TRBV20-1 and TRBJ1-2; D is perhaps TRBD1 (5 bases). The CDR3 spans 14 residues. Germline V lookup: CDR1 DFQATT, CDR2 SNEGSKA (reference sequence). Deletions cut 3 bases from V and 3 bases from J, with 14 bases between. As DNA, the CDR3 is TGCAGTGCTAGTTTGTCGGGGCCGGACTATGGCTACACCTTC. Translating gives CSASLSGPDYGYTF.

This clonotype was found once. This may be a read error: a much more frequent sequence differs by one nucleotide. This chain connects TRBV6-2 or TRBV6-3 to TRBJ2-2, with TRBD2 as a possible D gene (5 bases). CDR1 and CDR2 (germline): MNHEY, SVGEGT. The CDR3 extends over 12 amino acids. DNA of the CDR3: TGTGCCAGCAGTTGGAGGACCGGGGAGCTGTTATTT. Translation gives CASSWRTGELLF.

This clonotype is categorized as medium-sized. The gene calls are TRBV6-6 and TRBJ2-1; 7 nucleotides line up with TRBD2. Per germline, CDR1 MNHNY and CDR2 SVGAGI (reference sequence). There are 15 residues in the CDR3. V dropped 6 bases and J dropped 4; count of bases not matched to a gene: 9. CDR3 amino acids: CASRGASGLYNEQFF. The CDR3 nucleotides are TGTGCCAGCAGAGGGGCTAGCGGACTATACAATGAGCAGTTCTTC.

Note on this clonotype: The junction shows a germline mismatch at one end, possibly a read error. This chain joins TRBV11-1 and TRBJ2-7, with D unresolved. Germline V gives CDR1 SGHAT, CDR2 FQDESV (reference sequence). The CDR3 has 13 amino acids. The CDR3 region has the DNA TGTGCCAGCAGCTTAGGCCCGGTCTACGAGCGGTACTTC. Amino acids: CASSLGPVYERYF.

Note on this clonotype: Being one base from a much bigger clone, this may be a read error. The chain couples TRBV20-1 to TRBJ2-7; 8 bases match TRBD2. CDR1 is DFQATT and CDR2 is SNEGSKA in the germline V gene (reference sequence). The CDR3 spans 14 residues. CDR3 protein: CSAGGSGTTYERYF. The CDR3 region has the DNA TGCAGTGCTGGAGGTAGCGGGACTACCTACGAGCGGTACTTC.

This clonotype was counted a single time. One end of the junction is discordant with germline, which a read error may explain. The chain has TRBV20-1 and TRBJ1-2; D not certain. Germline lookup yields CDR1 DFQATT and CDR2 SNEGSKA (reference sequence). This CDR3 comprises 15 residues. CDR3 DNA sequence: TGCAGTGTTAGAGCCTCCCGGTCCAGGATCTATGGTTACACATTC. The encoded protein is CSVRASRSRIYGYTF.

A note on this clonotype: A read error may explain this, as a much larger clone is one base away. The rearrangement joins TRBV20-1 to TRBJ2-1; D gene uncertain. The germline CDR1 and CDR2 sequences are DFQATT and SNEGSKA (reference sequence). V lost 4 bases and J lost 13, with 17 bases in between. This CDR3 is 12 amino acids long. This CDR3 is CSATSRIGDQFF. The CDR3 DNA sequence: TGCAGTGCTACCTCTCGGATTGGTGATCAGTTCTTC.

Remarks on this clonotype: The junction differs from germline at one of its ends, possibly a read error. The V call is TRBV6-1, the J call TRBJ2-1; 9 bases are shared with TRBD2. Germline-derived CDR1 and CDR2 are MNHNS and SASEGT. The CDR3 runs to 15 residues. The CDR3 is CASSEGTSRGIEQFF. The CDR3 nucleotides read TGTGCCAGCAGCGAAGGGACTAGCAGGGGCATTGAGCAGTTCTTC.

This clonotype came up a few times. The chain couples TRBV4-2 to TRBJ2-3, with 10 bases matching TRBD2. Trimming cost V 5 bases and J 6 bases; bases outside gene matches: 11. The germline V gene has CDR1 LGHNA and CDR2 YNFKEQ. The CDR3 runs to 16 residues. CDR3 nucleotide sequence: TGTGCCAGCAGCTCCGTAGCGGGAGGACCCTGGGATACGCAGTATTTT. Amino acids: CASSSVAGGPWDTQYF.

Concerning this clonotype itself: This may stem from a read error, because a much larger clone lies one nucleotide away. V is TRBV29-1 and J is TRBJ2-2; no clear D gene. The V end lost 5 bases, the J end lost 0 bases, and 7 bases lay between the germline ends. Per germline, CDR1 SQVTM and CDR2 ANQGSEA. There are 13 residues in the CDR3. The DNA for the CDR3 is TGCAGCGTTCGGCATACGAACACCGGGGAGCTGTTTTTT. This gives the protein CSVRHTNTGELFF.

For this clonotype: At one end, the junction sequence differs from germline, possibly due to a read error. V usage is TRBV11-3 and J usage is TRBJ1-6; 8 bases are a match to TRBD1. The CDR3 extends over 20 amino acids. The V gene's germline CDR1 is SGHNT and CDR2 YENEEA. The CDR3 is CAISQHLDRVSIRTNSPLHF. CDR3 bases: TGTGCCATCAGCCAGCACCTGGACAGGGTCTCCATTCGAACAAATTCACCCCTCCACTTT.

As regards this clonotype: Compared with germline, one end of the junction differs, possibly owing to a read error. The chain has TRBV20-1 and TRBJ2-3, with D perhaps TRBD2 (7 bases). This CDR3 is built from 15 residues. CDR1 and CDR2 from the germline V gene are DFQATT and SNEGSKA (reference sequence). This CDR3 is CSVSRSWGGTDTHYF. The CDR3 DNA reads TGCAGTGTTAGTCGCAGCTGGGGGGGCACAGATACGCATTATTTT.

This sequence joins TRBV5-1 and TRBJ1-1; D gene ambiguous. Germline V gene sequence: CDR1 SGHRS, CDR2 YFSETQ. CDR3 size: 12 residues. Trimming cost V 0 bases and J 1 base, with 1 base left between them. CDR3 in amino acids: CASSLANTEAFF. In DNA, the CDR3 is TGCGCCAGCAGCTTGGCGAACACTGAAGCTTTCTTT.

The CDR3 nucleotides read TGCGCCAGCAGCTCTCCGGGCAGGGGGCAAGAGACCCAGTACTTC. Its protein is CASSSPGRGQETQYF. V is TRBV5-1 and J is TRBJ2-5, with 7 bases lining up with TRBD1. The CDR3 is 15 residues long. CDR1 and CDR2 (germline): SGHRS, YFSETQ. V lost 3 bases to trimming and J lost 2 bases; unmatched junction nucleotides: 7. Filled out from reference TRBV5-1 and TRBJ2-5, the complete variable domain reads KAGVTQTPRYLIKTRGQQVTLSCSPISGHRSVSWYQQTPGQGLQFLFEYFSETQRNKGNFPGRFSGRQFSNSRSEMNVSTLELGDSALYLCASSSPGRGQETQYFGPGTRLLVL.

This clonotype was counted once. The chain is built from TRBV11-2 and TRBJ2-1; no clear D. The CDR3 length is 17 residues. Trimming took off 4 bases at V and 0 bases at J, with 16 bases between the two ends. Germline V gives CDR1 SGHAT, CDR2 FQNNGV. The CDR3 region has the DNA TGTGCCAGCAGCTCGTCGCTTGTAGGGAACTCCTACAATGAGCAGTTCTTC. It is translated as CASSSSLVGNSYNEQFF.

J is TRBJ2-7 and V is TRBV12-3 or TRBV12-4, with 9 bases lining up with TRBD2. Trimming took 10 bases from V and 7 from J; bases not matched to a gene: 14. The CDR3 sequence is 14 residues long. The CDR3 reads CANRAGTSWTEQYF. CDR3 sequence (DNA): TGTGCCAACAGGGCCGGGACTAGCTGGACAGAGCAGTACTTC.